One and the same sample provided the 11 T cell receptor beta chains below, sequenced in a study of shared clonotypes between healthy human individuals. Only in-frame clones appear in the TCRdb table, and some are missing; sequencing was by immunoSEQ multiplex PCR. The sample contains fewer than 700,000 clones, around three quarters of which appear only once. Specimen: PBMCs. These receptors all stem from a middle-aged woman in good health. Some clones in this sample may be carry-over from other donors' samples.

J is TRBJ2-3 and V is TRBV7-2; the D gene is possibly TRBD2 (6 bases). The CDR3 contains 17 residues. The V gene lost 1 base and the J gene lost 6 bases, with 20 bases spanning the gap. The germline V gene has CDR1 SGHTA and CDR2 FQGNSA. The CDR3 sequence is CASSLGPGAGGQDTQYF. In nucleotides, the CDR3 is TGTGCCAGCAGCTTAGGTCCGGGAGCTGGTGGGCAGGATACGCAGTATTTT.

The V call is TRBV19, the J call TRBJ1-2; 9 nucleotides align to TRBD1. Germline loops: CDR1 LNHDA, CDR2 SQIVND (reference sequence). The CDR3 contains 14 residues. V shed 10 bases, J shed 7 bases, and the junction held 13 bases outside the gene matches. The CDR3 region has the DNA TGTGCCACCCTCCCGGGACAGGGCTATGTTGGCTACACCTTC. Encoded protein: CATLPGQGYVGYTF.

The CDR3: CASSSSGTGGFQQYF. The DNA for the CDR3 is TGTGCCAGTAGCTCCTCCGGGACAGGGGGATTTCAGCAGTACTTC. This chain joins TRBV19 and TRBJ2-7, with TRBD1 matching 11 bases. There are 15 residues in the CDR3. Germline V CDR1 and CDR2: LNHDA, SQIVND (reference sequence). The J segment lost 8 bases and the V segment lost 6 bases, leaving 12 bases of the junction unmatched.

The genes are TRBV5-5 and TRBJ2-2; D is perhaps TRBD1 (6 bases). The CDR3 length is 14 residues. Deletions cut 5 bases from V and 0 bases from J, with 8 bases between. Germline CDR1 and CDR2: SGHKS and YYEKEE (reference sequence). The CDR3 protein is CASRGASNTGELFF. CDR3 coding DNA: TGTGCCAGCAGGGGGGCGTCGAACACCGGGGAGCTGTTTTTT. The full variable domain, in which reference TRBV5-5 and TRBJ2-2 provide the parts outside the CDR3, is DAGVTQSPTHLIKTRGQQVTLRCSPISGHKSVSWYQQVLGQGPQFIFQYYEKEERGRGNFPDRFSARQFPNYSSELNVNALLLGDSALYLCASRGASNTGELFFGEGSRLTVL.

V usage is TRBV11-2 and J usage is TRBJ1-4; D ambiguous. Trimming stripped 5 bases from V and 8 bases from J, with 18 bases between. The CDR3 is made up of 15 amino acids. Germline values: CDR1 SGHAT, CDR2 FQNNGV. Written as DNA, the CDR3 is TGTGCCAGCAGCCCCCAGGCAGGCTACGGCGAAAAACTGTTTTTT. Residues: CASSPQAGYGEKLFF.

This clone occurred once. The chain combines TRBV6-5 with TRBJ1-3; no clear D gene. V shed 2 bases and J shed 0 bases, with 8 bases lying between them. Germline CDR1 is MNHEY and CDR2 is SVGAGI. CDR3 size: 15 residues. CDR3 region: CASSYASSSGNTIYF. The CDR3 nucleotides are TGTGCCAGCAGTTACGCCAGCAGCTCTGGAAACACCATATATTTT.

As regards this clone: Since a much larger clone is just one base distant, this may be a read error. The genes are TRBV5-8 and TRBJ1-4, with D maybe TRBD1 (5 bases). The CDR3 runs to 16 residues. CDR1 and CDR2 (germline): SGHTS, YDEGEE. The ends were cut back, 5 bases at V and 0 bases at J, with 14 bases in the middle. The CDR3 is CASRYGGGATNEKLFF. The CDR3 DNA reads as TGTGCCAGCAGATACGGGGGAGGGGCAACTAATGAAAAACTGTTTTTT.

This clone has only a few counts. The gene calls are TRBV14 and TRBJ1-2, with a possible D match to TRBD1 (6 bases). This CDR3 is built from 17 residues. Trimming removed 1 base from V and 3 bases from J, with 18 bases in between. Germline CDR1 SGHDN, CDR2 FVKESK. CDR3 protein: CASSQGPIGGVDYGYTF. DNA of the CDR3: TGTGCCAGCAGCCAAGGGCCAATTGGGGGCGTGGACTATGGCTACACCTTC. Using reference TRBV14 and TRBJ1-2 for the parts outside the CDR3, the full variable domain is EAGVTQFPSHSVIEKGQTVTLRCDPISGHDNLYWYRRVMGKEIKFLLHFVKESKQDESGMPNNRFLAERTGGTYSTLKVQPAELEDSGVYFCASSQGPIGGVDYGYTFGSGTRLTVV.

In this sample, this clone turned up once. V and J are TRBV5-1 and TRBJ1-2, with 8 bases aligning to TRBD1. The CDR3 sequence is 14 residues long. V shed 4 bases and J 3 bases; nucleotides not matched to a gene: 5. The V gene's germline CDR1 is SGHRS and CDR2 YFSETQ. The CDR3 region has the DNA TGCGCCAGCAGCCTGACAGGGGCGGACTATGGCTACACCTTC. Residues: CASSLTGADYGYTF.

The rearrangement joins TRBV12-5 to TRBJ1-1, with D possibly matching TRBD1 (5 bases). The CDR3 has 15 residues. Trimming left V 0 bases short and J 5 bases short, with 13 bases between. Germline V gives CDR1 LGHNT, CDR2 FRNRAP. The CDR3 bases are TGTGCTAGTGGTTTGGTAACGGGGGTGGGGACTGAAGCTTTCTTT. Protein: CASGLVTGVGTEAFF.

This chain joins TRBV7-2 and TRBJ1-2; TRBD1 matches at 8 bases. The length of the CDR3 is 14 residues. The germline CDR1 and CDR2 sequences are SGHTA and FQGNSA. V shed 5 bases, J shed 5 bases, and the junction held 7 bases outside the gene matches. The CDR3: CASSKGQGEYGYTF. For the CDR3, the DNA is TGTGCCAGCAGCAAAGGACAGGGAGAGTATGGCTACACCTTC.